This TCR beta chain was observed in a study of blood T cell repertoires in COVID-19. Study overall: Samples came from the United States, Italy and Spain, spanning acute and convalescent COVID-19.

CDR1 and CDR2 (germline): MNHEY, SVGAGI. V dropped 6 bases and J dropped 4 bases, with 12 bases sitting between them. This CDR3 spans 13 amino acids. Repertoires were generated with immunoSEQ multiplex PCR, while TCRdb's copy carries only in-frame clones and drops some. The table includes a few hundred thousand clones, about 73% detected once. The sample was peripheral blood. V gene TRBV6-5 combines with J gene TRBJ1-2; D ambiguous. This sequence was found in an elderly woman with acute or convalescent COVID-19. The CDR3 DNA sequence: TGTGCCAGCAGAGAGGTACACCCCTATGGCTACACCTTC. Translating it yields CASREVHPYGYTF.